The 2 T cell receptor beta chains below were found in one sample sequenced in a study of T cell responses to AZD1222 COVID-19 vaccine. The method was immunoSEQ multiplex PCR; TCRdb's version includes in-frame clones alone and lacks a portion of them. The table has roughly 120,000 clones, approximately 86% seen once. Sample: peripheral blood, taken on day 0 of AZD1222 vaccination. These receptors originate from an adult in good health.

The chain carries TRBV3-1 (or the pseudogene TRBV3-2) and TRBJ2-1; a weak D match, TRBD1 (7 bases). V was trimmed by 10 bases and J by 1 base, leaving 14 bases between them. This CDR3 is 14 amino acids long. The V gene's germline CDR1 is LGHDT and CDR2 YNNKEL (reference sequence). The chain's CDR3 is CATRGSGSYNEQFF. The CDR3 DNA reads TGTGCCACCAGGGGGAGCGGGTCCTACAATGAGCAGTTCTTC.

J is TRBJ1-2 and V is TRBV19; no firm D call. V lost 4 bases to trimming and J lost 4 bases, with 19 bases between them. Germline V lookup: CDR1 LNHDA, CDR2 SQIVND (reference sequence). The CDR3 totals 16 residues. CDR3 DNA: TGTGCCAGTAGTACCCTCCCAGCTACGATAATCTATGGCTACACCTTC. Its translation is CASSTLPATIIYGYTF.